This TCR beta chain was found in a study of shared clonotypes between healthy human individuals. Libraries were prepared by immunoSEQ multiplex PCR; TCRdb keeps only in-frame clonotypes and omits some of them. The data contain about 680,000 clones, 92% of them singletons. Germline loops: CDR1 LGHNA, CDR2 YSLEER. V gave up 0 bases and J gave up 2 bases, with 5 bases separating them. This CDR3 contains 13 residues. Comments on this clone: Other DNA sequences in this specimen translate into the identical CDR3.

Selected positively for CCR7 and CD45RO-negative, naive CD8 cells excluded terminally differentiated effector memory CD45RA+ cells. The chain recombines TRBV4-3 with TRBJ2-7; unclear D gene. The TCR comes from a man aged 30 to 39 in good health. Sequences were obtained from naive CD8+ T cells sorted from blood. CDR3 residues: CASSQDGAYEQYF. The CDR3, as DNA: TGCGCCAGCAGCCAAGATGGAGCCTACGAGCAGTACTTC.